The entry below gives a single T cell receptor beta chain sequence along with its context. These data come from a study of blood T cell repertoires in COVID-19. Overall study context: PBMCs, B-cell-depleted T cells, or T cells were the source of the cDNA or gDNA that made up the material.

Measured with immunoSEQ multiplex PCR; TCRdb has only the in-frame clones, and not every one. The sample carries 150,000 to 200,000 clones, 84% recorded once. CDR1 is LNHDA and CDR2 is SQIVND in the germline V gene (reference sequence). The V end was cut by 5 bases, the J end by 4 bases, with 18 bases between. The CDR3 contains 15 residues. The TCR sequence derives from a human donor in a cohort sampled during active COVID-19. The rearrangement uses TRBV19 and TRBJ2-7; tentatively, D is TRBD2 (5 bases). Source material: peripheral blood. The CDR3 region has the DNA TGTGCCAGTAGTGGTTTTACCTGGTCGGGGTACGAGCAGTACTTC. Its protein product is CASSGFTWSGYEQYF.